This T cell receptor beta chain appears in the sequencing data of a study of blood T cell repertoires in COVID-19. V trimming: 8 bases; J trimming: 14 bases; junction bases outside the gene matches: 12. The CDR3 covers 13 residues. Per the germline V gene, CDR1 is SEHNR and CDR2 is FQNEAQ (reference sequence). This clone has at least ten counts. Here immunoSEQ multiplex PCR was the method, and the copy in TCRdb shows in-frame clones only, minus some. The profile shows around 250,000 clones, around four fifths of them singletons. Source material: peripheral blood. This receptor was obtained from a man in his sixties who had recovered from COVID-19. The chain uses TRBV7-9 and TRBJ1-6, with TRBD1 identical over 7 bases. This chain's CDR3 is CASGPGGGRTLHF. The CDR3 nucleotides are TGTGCCAGCGGCCCAGGAGGGGGCAGAACCCTCCACTTT.